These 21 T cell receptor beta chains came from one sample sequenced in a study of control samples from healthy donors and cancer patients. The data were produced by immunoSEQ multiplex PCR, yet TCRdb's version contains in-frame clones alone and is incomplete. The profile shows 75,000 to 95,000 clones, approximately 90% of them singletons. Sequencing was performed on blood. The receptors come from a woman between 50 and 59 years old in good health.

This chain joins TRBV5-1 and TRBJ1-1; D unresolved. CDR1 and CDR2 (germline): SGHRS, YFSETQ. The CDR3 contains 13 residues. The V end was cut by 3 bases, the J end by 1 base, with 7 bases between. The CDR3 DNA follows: TGCGCCAGCAGCTCCAGAACGAACACTGAAGCTTTCTTT. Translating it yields CASSSRTNTEAFF. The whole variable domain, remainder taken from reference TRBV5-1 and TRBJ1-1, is KAGVTQTPRYLIKTRGQQVTLSCSPISGHRSVSWYQQTPGQGLQFLFEYFSETQRNKGNFPGRFSGRQFSNSRSEMNVSTLELGDSALYLCASSSRTNTEAFFGQGTRLTVV.

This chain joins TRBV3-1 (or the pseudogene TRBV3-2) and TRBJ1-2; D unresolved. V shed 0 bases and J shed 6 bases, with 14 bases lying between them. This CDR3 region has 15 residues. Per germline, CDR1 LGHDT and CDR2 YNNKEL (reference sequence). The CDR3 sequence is CASSQEMDPGDGYTF. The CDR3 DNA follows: TGTGCCAGCAGCCAAGAGATGGACCCCGGGGATGGCTACACCTTC.

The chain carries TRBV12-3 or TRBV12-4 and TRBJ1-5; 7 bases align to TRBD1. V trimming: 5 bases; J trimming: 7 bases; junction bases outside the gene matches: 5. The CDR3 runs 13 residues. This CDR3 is CASSKRQGQPQHF. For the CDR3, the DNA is TGTGCCAGCAGTAAGCGACAGGGACAGCCCCAGCATTTT.

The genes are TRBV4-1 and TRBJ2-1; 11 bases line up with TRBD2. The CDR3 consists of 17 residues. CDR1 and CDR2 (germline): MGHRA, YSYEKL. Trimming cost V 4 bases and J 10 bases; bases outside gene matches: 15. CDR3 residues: CASSRAPSGGSQGEQFF. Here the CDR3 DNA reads TGCGCCAGCAGCCGAGCTCCTAGCGGGGGGTCCCAAGGGGAGCAGTTCTTC.

The CDR3 sequence is CASSPAVGHGYTF. For the CDR3, the DNA is TGTGCCAGCAGCCCCGCCGTTGGCCATGGCTACACCTTC. The chain uses TRBV5-6 and TRBJ1-2; D gene uncertain. Germline lookup yields CDR1 SGHDT and CDR2 YYEEEE. Trimming shortened V by 4 bases and J by 6 bases, and 13 bases separated the two germline ends. The CDR3 is 13 amino acids.

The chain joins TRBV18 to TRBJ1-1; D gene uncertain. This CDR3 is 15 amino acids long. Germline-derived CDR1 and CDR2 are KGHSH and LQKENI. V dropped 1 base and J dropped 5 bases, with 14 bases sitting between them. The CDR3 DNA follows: TGTGCCAGCTCACCACTAGGAAGGGCGTCGACTGAAGCTTTCTTT. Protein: CASSPLGRASTEAFF.

CDR3 in amino acids: CAWSPGLADTDTQYF. The CDR3 DNA reads TGTGCCTGGAGCCCGGGACTAGCGGACACAGATACGCAGTATTTT. V gene TRBV30 combines with J gene TRBJ2-3; 11 nucleotides align to TRBD2. The germline V gene has CDR1 GTSNPN and CDR2 SVGIG (reference sequence). The CDR3 runs to 15 residues. J gave up 2 bases and V 3 bases, and 4 bases lay outside the gene matches.

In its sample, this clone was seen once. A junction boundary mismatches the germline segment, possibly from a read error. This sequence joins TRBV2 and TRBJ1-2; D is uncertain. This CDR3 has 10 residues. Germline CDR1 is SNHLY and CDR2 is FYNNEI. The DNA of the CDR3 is TGTGCCAGCAGTGGGACTGACCCTGCCTTC. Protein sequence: CASSGTDPAF.

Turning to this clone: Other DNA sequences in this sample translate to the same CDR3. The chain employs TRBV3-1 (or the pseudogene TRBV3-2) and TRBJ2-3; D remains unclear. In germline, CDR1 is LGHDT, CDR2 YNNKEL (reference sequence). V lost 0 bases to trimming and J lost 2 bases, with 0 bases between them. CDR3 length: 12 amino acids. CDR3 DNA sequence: TGTGCCAGCAGCCAAGACACAGATACGCAGTATTTT. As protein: CASSQDTDTQYF.

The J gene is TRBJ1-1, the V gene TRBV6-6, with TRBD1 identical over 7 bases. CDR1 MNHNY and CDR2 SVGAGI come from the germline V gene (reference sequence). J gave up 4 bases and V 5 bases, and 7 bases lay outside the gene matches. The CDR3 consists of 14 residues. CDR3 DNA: TGTGCCAGCAGTAAACAGGGGTGGGGCACTGAAGCTTTCTTT. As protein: CASSKQGWGTEAFF.

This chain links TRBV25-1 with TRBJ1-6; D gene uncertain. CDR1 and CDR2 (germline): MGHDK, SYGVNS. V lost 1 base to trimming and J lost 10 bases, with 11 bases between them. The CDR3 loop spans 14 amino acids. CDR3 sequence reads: CASSELETGSPLHF. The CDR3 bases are TGTGCCAGCAGTGAATTGGAAACGGGGTCACCCCTCCACTTT.

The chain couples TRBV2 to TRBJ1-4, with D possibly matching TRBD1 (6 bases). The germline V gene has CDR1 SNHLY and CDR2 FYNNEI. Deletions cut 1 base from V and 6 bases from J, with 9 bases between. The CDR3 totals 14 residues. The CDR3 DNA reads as TGTGCCAGCAGTGAAGGCTCAGGGGATGAAAAACTGTTTTTT. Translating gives CASSEGSGDEKLFF.

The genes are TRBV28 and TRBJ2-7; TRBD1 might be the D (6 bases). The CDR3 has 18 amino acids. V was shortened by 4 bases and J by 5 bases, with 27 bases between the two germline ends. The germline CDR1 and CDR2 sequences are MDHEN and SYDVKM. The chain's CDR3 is CASSSFRRASTGSHEQYF. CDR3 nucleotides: TGTGCCAGCAGTTCGTTTCGTCGGGCGTCCACAGGGAGCCACGAGCAGTACTTC.

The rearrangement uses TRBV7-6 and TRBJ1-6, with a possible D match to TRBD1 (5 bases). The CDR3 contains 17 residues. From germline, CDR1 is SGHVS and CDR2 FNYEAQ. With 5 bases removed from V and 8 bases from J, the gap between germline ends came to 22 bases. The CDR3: CASSNPGSLTGDSPLHF. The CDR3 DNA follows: TGTGCCAGCAGCAACCCGGGTTCCCTAACGGGGGATTCACCCCTCCACTTT.

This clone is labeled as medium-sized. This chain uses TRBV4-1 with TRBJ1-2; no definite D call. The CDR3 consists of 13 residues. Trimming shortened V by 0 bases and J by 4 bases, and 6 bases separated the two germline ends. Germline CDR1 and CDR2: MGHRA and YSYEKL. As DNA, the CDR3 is TGCGCCAGCAGCCAAGAGGCAGGCTATGGCTACACCTTC. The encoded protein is CASSQEAGYGYTF.

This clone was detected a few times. In DNA, the CDR3 is TGTGCCAGCAGTCCTAGCGGGGGGACCCTGGGAGATACGCAGTATTTT. This translates into CASSPSGGTLGDTQYF. The V gene is TRBV2, the J gene TRBJ2-3, with TRBD2 matching 11 bases. This CDR3 has 16 amino acids. Trimming removed 5 bases from V and 5 bases from J; junction bases left unmatched: 9. Per germline, CDR1 SNHLY and CDR2 FYNNEI.

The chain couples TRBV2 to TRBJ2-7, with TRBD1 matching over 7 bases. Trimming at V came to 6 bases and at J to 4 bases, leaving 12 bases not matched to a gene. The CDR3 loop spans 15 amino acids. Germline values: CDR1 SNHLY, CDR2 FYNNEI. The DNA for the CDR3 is TGTGCCAGCAGAACCGGACAGGCTAAGGGGTACGAGCAGTACTTC. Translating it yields CASRTGQAKGYEQYF.

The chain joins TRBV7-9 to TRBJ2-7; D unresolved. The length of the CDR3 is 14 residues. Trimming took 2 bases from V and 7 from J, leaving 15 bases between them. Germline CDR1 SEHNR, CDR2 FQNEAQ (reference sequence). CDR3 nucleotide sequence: TGTGCCAGCAGCTTAAGCGCTGCGGCGAGAGAGCAGTACTTC. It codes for CASSLSAAAREQYF. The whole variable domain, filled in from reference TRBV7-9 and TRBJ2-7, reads DTGVSQNPRHKITKRGQNVTFRCDPISEHNRLYWYRQTLGQGPEFLTYFQNEAQLEKSRLLSDRFSAERPKGSFSTLEIQRTEQGDSAMYLCASSLSAAAREQYFGPGTRLTVT.

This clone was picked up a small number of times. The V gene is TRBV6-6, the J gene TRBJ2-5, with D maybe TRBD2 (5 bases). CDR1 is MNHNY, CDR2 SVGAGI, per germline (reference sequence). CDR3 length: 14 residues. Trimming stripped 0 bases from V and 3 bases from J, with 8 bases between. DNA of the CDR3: TGTGCCAGCAGTTACTCGACCGGGGAAGAGACCCAGTACTTC. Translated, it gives CASSYSTGEETQYF.

The CDR3 loop is CASSPRDRANSPLHF. DNA of the CDR3: TGTGCCAGCAGCCCCCGGGACAGGGCGAACTCACCCCTCCACTTT. This chain links TRBV3-1 (or the pseudogene TRBV3-2) with TRBJ1-6, with 9 bases aligning to TRBD1. The CDR3 is 15 residues long. Germline values: CDR1 LGHDT, CDR2 YNNKEL (reference sequence). Trimming cost V 4 bases and J 10 bases; bases outside gene matches: 8.

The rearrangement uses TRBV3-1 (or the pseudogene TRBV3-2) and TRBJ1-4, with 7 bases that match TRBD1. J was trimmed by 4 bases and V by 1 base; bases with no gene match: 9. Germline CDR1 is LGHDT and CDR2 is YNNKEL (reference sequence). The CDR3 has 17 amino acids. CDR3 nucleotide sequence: TGTGCCAGCAGCCAAGTCGAGGGACAGTTAGTTAATGAAAAACTGTTTTTT. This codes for CASSQVEGQLVNEKLFF.